This TCR beta chain was identified during a study of T cell repertoires in cytomegalovirus infection. The wider study: Both a matching HLA type and CMV infection were indicated by public TCR beta signatures. Findings and caveats of the study: HLA-C-restricted CMV-specific TCR beta clonotypes were dominant in the ex vivo response. Of the TCR beta families, the public ones yielded a cumulative frequency that identified carriers of CMV plus the relevant HLA.

As regards this clonotype: What it binds is not known.

Trimming cost V 7 bases and J 2 bases; bases outside gene matches: 7. Germline V CDR1 and CDR2: MDHEN, SYDVKM. The CDR3 loop spans 17 amino acids. TCRdb analysed the reads with MiXCR anew, one entry per CDR3 protein. The sample holds hundreds of thousands of distinct CDR3 sequences, 9.5% seen once. The chain joins TRBV28 to TRBJ2-1, with TRBD2 matching 14 bases. The material sequenced was PBMCs. The receptor was isolated from a human donor in good health (CMV status not recorded). Some clones in this sample may be carry-over from other donors' samples. The CDR3 bases are TGTGCCAGCATAGGACTAGCGGGAGGACCTCCCTACAATGAGCAGTTCTTC. This encodes CASIGLAGGPPYNEQFF.